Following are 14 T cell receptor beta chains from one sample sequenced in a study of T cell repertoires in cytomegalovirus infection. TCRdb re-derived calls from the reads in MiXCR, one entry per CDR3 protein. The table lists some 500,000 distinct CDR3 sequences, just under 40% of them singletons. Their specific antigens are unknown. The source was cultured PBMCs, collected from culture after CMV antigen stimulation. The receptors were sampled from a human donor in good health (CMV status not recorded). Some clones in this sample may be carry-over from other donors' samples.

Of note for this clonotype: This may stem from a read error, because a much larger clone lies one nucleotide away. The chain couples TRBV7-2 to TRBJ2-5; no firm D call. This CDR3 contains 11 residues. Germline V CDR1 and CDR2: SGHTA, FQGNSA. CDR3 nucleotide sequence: TGTGACAGCAGCTTAATAGAGACCCAGTACTTC. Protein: CDSSLIETQYF.

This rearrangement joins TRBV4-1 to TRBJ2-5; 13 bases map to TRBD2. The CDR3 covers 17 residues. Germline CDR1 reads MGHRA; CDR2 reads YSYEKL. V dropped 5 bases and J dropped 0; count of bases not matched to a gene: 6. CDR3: CASSLGLAGSYQETQYF. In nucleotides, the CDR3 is TGCGCCAGCAGCTTGGGACTAGCGGGGAGCTACCAAGAGACCCAGTACTTC.

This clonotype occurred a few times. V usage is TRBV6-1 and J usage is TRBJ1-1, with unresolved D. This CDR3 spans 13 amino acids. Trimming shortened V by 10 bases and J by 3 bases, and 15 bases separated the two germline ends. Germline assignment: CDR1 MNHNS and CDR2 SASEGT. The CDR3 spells CAIAQSLDTEAFF. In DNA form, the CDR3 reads TGTGCCATAGCACAGAGCTTGGACACTGAAGCTTTCTTT.

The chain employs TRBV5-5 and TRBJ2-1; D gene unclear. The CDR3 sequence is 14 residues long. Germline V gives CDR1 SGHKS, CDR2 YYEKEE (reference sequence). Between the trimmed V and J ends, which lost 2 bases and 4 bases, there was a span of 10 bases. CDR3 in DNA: TGTGCCAGCAGCTTCCAAGCGTCTTACAATGAGCAGTTCTTC. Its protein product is CASSFQASYNEQFF.

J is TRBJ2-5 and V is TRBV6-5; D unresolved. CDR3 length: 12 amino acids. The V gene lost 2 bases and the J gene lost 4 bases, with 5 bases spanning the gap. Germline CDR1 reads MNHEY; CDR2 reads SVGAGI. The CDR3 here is CASSYDRETQYF. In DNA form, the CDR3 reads TGTGCCAGCAGTTACGACCGAGAGACCCAGTACTTC.

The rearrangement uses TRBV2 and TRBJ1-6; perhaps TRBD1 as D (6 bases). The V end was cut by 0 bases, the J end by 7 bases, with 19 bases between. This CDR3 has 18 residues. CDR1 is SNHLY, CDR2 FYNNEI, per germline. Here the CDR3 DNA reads TGTGCCAGCAGTGAAGCGCTTCTGGCCGGGGGGACAAATTCACCCCTCCACTTT. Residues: CASSEALLAGGTNSPLHF.

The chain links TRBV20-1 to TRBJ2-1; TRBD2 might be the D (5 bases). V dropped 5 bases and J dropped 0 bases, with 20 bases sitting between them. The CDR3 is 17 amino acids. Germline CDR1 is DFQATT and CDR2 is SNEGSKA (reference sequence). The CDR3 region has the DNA TGCAGTGCTTCCAGAGGCCGCGGGCCACCCTCCTACAATGAGCAGTTCTTC. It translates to CSASRGRGPPSYNEQFF.

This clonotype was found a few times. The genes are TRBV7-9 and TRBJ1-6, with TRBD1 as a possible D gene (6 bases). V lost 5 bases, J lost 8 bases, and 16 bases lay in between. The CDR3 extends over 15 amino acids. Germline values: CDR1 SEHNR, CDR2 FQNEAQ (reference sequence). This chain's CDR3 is CASSPHRDKHSPLHF. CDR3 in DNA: TGTGCCAGCAGCCCACACAGGGATAAACATTCACCCCTCCACTTT.

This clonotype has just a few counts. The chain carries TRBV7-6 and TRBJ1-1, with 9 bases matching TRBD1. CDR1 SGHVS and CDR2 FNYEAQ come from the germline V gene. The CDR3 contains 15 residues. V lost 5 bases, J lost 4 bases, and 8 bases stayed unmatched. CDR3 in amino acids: CASSPLQGAGTEAFF. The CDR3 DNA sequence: TGTGCCAGCAGCCCCTTACAGGGGGCGGGCACTGAAGCTTTCTTT.

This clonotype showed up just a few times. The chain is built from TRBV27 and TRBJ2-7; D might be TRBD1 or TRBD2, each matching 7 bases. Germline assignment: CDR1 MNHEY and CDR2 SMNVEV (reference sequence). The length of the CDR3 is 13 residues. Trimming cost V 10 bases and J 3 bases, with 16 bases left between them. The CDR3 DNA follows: TGTGCCACCGCGGCAGGGGGGGACTACGAGCAGTACTTC. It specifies CATAAGGDYEQYF.

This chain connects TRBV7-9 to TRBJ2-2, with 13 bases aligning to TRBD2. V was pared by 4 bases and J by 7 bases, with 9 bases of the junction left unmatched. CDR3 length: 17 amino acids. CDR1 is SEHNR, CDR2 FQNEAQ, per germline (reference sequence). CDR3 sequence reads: CASSSPRLAGGGGELFF. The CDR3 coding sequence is TGTGCCAGCAGCTCGCCGCGACTAGCGGGAGGCGGCGGGGAGCTGTTTTTT.

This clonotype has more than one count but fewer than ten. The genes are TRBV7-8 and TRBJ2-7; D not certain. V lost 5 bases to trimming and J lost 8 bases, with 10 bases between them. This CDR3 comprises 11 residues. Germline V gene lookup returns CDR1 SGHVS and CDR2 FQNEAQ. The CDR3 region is CASSPSVQQYF. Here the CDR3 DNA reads TGTGCCAGCAGCCCAAGTGTACAGCAGTACTTC.

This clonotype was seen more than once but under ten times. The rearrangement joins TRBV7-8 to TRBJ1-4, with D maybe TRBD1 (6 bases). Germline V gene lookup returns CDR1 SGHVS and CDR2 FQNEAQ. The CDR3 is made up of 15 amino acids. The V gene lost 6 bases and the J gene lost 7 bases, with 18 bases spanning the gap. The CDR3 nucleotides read TGTGCCAGCAGTTCCAGAGACAGGCAGGGTGAAAAACTGTTTTTT. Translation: CASSSRDRQGEKLFF.

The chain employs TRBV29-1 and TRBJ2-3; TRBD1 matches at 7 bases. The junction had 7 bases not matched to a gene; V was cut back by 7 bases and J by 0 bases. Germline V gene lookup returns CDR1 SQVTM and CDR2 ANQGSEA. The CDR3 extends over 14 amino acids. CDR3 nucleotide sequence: TGCAGCGCGCAGGGGGTATCTAGCACAGATACGCAGTATTTT. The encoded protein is CSAQGVSSTDTQYF.